Each of the 27 T cell receptor beta chains below was sequenced from the same sample in a study of blood T cell repertoires in COVID-19. The protocol was immunoSEQ multiplex PCR, while the TCRdb copy is restricted to in-frame clones and leaves out a portion. The repertoire has 130,000 to 150,000 clones, roughly 81% of them found once; the top ten carry about 2.8%. Specimen: peripheral blood. These TCRs come from a human donor with acute or convalescent COVID-19. The donor label of this sample is uncertain.

This chain links TRBV7-2 with TRBJ2-1; D remains unclear. V dropped 2 bases and J dropped 12 bases, with 14 bases sitting between them. This CDR3 is 13 amino acids long. Looked up from germline, CDR1 is SGHTA and CDR2 is FQGNSA. The CDR3 coding sequence is TGTGCCAGCAGCTTATCCCCCCGGGTGGGGCAGTTCTTC. Its translation: CASSLSPRVGQFF.

This clone was seen just once. The V gene is TRBV5-1, the J gene TRBJ1-3, with D unclear. This CDR3 is 16 amino acids long. CDR1 and CDR2 (germline): SGHRS, YFSETQ. Trimming pared 2 bases from V and 0 bases from J, leaving 12 bases between. For the CDR3, the DNA is TGCGCCAGCAGCTTCGAATCCAGGCTCTCTGGAAACACCATATATTTT. It is translated as CASSFESRLSGNTIYF.

The J gene is TRBJ1-6, the V gene TRBV6-6, with 8 positions matching TRBD1. V lost 6 bases to trimming and J lost 9 bases; unmatched junction nucleotides: 16. The germline CDR1 and CDR2 sequences are MNHNY and SVGAGI (reference sequence). This CDR3 has 17 amino acids. The CDR3 DNA is TGTGCCAGCAGCCGAAGGCAGGGGGCCATGGGTGTTTCACCCCTCCACTTT. Protein: CASSRRQGAMGVSPLHF.

The chain couples TRBV6-5 to TRBJ2-7; 11 nucleotides agree with TRBD1. This CDR3 spans 15 amino acids. The germline CDR1 and CDR2 sequences are MNHEY and SVGAGI. V lost 2 bases to trimming and J lost 1 base; unmatched junction nucleotides: 1. CDR3 in amino acids: CASSYRDRGSYEQYF. CDR3 sequence (DNA): TGTGCCAGCAGTTACCGGGACAGGGGGTCCTACGAGCAGTACTTC.

The chain uses TRBV7-9 and TRBJ1-1, with a possible D match to TRBD1 (6 bases). Per the germline V gene, CDR1 is SEHNR and CDR2 is FQNEAQ (reference sequence). CDR3 size: 16 residues. V was shortened by 2 bases and J by 5 bases, with 18 bases between the two germline ends. The CDR3 nucleotides read TGTGCCAGCAGCTTAACGATTTCCTGGCAGGGGACTGAAGCTTTCTTT. It encodes CASSLTISWQGTEAFF.

The V and J genes are TRBV6-5 and TRBJ2-2, with 7 bases identical to TRBD2. Germline loops: CDR1 MNHEY, CDR2 SVGAGI. The CDR3 is 15 residues long. V dropped 7 bases and J dropped 1; count of bases not matched to a gene: 6. As DNA, the CDR3 is TGTGCCAGCACTTGGGGACTATGGAACACCGGGGAGCTGTTTTTT. It yields the protein CASTWGLWNTGELFF.

A single count supports this clone. CDR3 sequence (DNA): TGCGCCAGCAGCTTGGAAGCAGGGCCCCACTTCTATGGCTACACCTTC. It is translated as CASSLEAGPHFYGYTF. V usage is TRBV5-1 and J usage is TRBJ1-2, with D tentatively TRBD1 (5 bases). The V end was cut by 0 bases, the J end by 4 bases, with 16 bases between. CDR3 length: 16 amino acids. Germline lookup yields CDR1 SGHRS and CDR2 YFSETQ.

J is TRBJ1-6 and V is TRBV5-5, with 7 bases that match TRBD1. This CDR3 spans 17 amino acids. Germline CDR1 reads SGHKS; CDR2 reads YYEKEE (reference sequence). J gave up 7 bases and V 0 bases, and 10 bases lay outside the gene matches. The DNA of the CDR3 is TGTGCCAGCAGCTTGGCTTCACAGGGGACGATCAATTCACCCCTCCACTTT. It is translated as CASSLASQGTINSPLHF.

This clone was detected once. The V gene is TRBV5-1, the J gene TRBJ2-7; 13 bases align to TRBD2. Germline-derived CDR1 and CDR2 are SGHRS and YFSETQ. The CDR3 is 14 residues long. J gave up 13 bases and V 4 bases, and 11 bases lay outside the gene matches. The CDR3, as DNA: TGCGCCAGCAGCCCGACTAGCGGGGGGATCTGGGCCTACGTC. It encodes CASSPTSGGIWAYV.

The V gene is TRBV4-3, the J gene TRBJ2-7; 8 bases are a match to TRBD2. After removal of 0 bases from V and 3 bases from J, the junction contained 10 bases not matched to a gene. In germline, CDR1 is LGHNA, CDR2 YSLEER. The CDR3 sequence is 17 residues long. In DNA, the CDR3 is TGCGCCAGCAGCCAAGATCTCGGGGGGGCAGGGTTCTACGAGCAGTACTTC. It is translated as CASSQDLGGAGFYEQYF.

J is TRBJ2-2 and V is TRBV7-2; tentatively, D is TRBD2 (6 bases). With 5 bases removed from V and 5 bases from J, the gap between germline ends came to 21 bases. From germline, CDR1 is SGHTA and CDR2 FQGNSA. This CDR3 is 17 amino acids long. The CDR3 reads CASSTSPGGGRTGELFF. DNA for the CDR3: TGTGCCAGCAGCACATCTCCAGGAGGAGGGAGGACCGGGGAGCTGTTTTTT.

This sequence joins TRBV5-6 and TRBJ1-6, with 7 bases lining up with TRBD1. The germline CDR1 and CDR2 sequences are SGHDT and YYEEEE. V lost 1 base to trimming and J lost 8 bases; unmatched junction nucleotides: 6. The CDR3 runs to 15 residues. The CDR3 sequence is CASSLRTGSYSPLHF. The CDR3 DNA reads as TGTGCCAGCAGCTTGAGGACAGGCTCATATTCACCCCTCCACTTT.

The J gene is TRBJ2-5, the V gene TRBV29-1; the D gene is possibly TRBD2 (5 bases). The CDR3 is 12 amino acids. Trimming shortened V by 7 bases and J by 3 bases, and 12 bases separated the two germline ends. CDR1 is SQVTM and CDR2 is ANQGSEA in the germline V gene. The CDR3 loop reads CSGLSGEETQYF. The CDR3 DNA is TGCAGCGGCCTCAGCGGCGAAGAGACCCAGTACTTC. Full variable domain (rest looked up from reference TRBV29-1 and TRBJ2-5): SAVISQKPSRDICQRGTSLTIQCQVDSQVTMMFWYRQQPGQSLTLIATANQGSEATYESGFVIDKFPISRPNLTFSTLTVSNMSPEDSSIYLCSGLSGEETQYFGPGTRLLVL.

The genes are TRBV19 and TRBJ1-2, with a tentative D call TRBD1 (5 bases). Per germline, CDR1 LNHDA and CDR2 SQIVND (reference sequence). V was cut by 6 bases and J by 2 bases, with 13 bases left in between. The CDR3 has 14 residues. CDR3 DNA sequence: TGTGCCAGTAGGACGATTCAGGGAAACTATGGCTACACCTTC. Encoded protein: CASRTIQGNYGYTF.

This clone showed up just once. The chain recombines TRBV6-5 with TRBJ1-2; 7 bases are a match to TRBD1. CDR1 and CDR2 (germline): MNHEY, SVGAGI. J lost 5 bases, V lost 5 bases, and 11 bases had no gene match. CDR3 length: 15 residues. CDR3 amino acids: CASSQGVSTRYGYTF. Written as DNA, the CDR3 is TGTGCCAGCAGTCAGGGGGTATCAACCCGATATGGCTACACCTTC.

The genes are TRBV2 and TRBJ2-2; 11 nucleotides agree with TRBD1. The CDR3 sequence is 15 residues long. The trim removed 6 bases at V and 0 bases at J, leaving 0 bases unmatched. Germline-derived CDR1 and CDR2 are SNHLY and FYNNEI. The CDR3, as DNA: TGTGCCAGCAGGGGACAGGGGGCGAACACCGGGGAGCTGTTTTTT. It yields the protein CASRGQGANTGELFF.

This chain links TRBV9 with TRBJ1-1, with D maybe TRBD1 (6 bases). Germline CDR1 and CDR2: SGDLS and YYNGEE. Trimming took 0 bases from V and 0 from J, leaving 9 bases between them. The CDR3 extends over 15 amino acids. This CDR3 reads CASSVAGQMNTEAFF. CDR3 sequence (DNA): TGTGCCAGCAGCGTAGCAGGACAGATGAACACTGAAGCTTTCTTT. Combining the CDR3 with reference TRBV9 and TRBJ1-1 gives the whole variable domain DSGVTQTPKHLITATGQRVTLRCSPRSGDLSVYWYQQSLDQGLQFLIQYYNGEERAKGNILERFSAQQFPDLHSELNLSSLELGDSALYFCASSVAGQMNTEAFFGQGTRLTVV.

The sample holds one count of this clone. This chain joins TRBV21-1 and TRBJ1-2; the table gives TRBD1 as D, unverified against the DNA. TRBV21-1 constitutes a pseudogene. The length of the CDR3 is 14 residues. The CDR3 bases are TGTGCCAGCAGCAAAGTAGGCCACAGGGATGGCTACACCTTC. Protein sequence: CASSKVGHRDGYTF.

The chain recombines TRBV3-1 (or the pseudogene TRBV3-2) with TRBJ1-2; perhaps TRBD1 as D (6 bases). The V gene's germline CDR1 is LGHDT and CDR2 YNNKEL (reference sequence). This CDR3 contains 15 residues. V dropped 4 bases and J dropped 0 bases, with 12 bases sitting between them. The CDR3 nucleotides read TGTGCCAGCAGCCCGCAGTGGACAGCTAACTATGGCTACACCTTC. Translation gives CASSPQWTANYGYTF.

The chain recombines TRBV6-5 with TRBJ2-7, with 8 bases that match TRBD1. Per the germline V gene, CDR1 is MNHEY and CDR2 is SVGAGI. The V and J ends lost 5 bases and 4 bases, in that order; junction bases with no gene match: 7. The CDR3 sequence is 14 residues long. This chain's CDR3 is CASSTGTGFYEQYF. The CDR3 nucleotides read TGTGCCAGCAGTACCGGGACAGGTTTTTACGAGCAGTACTTC.

The chain combines TRBV10-1 with TRBJ2-7; 7 positions match TRBD1. The CDR3 loop spans 16 amino acids. V trimming: 5 bases; J trimming: 0 bases; junction bases outside the gene matches: 10. Germline lookup yields CDR1 WNHNN and CDR2 SYGVQD (reference sequence). The CDR3 loop is CASSRSTGQISYEQYV. In DNA, the CDR3 is TGCGCCAGCAGTCGATCAACGGGACAGATCTCCTACGAGCAGTACGTC.

The CDR3 spells CASSEGQGVSYEQYF. The CDR3 DNA sequence: TGTGCCAGCAGTGAAGGACAGGGTGTCTCCTACGAGCAGTACTTC. The V and J genes are TRBV6-1 and TRBJ2-7; TRBD1 aligns across 7 bases. Trimming at V came to 1 base and at J to 0 bases, leaving 3 bases not matched to a gene. Germline V CDR1 and CDR2: MNHNS, SASEGT. This CDR3 is built from 15 residues.

The chain has TRBV30 and TRBJ1-1, with 9 bases aligning to TRBD1. The germline gives CDR1 GTSNPN, CDR2 SVGIG (reference sequence). The CDR3 totals 16 residues. J gave up 5 bases and V 4 bases, and 14 bases lay outside the gene matches. The CDR3 DNA reads as TGTGCCTGGAAGAAAGGGACAGGGAAGTTGAGGACTGAAGCTTTCTTT. This encodes CAWKKGTGKLRTEAFF.

This chain joins TRBV4-1 and TRBJ1-2; D is undetermined. Germline V gene sequence: CDR1 MGHRA, CDR2 YSYEKL. The CDR3 totals 13 residues. V was clipped by 0 bases and J by 3 bases, with 5 bases between them. The DNA for the CDR3 is TGCGCCAGCAGCCAAGATCGGGACTATGGCTACACCTTC. This sequence encodes CASSQDRDYGYTF.

V and J are TRBV4-3 and TRBJ2-6, with D tentatively TRBD2 (6 bases). The length of the CDR3 is 16 residues. Trimming removed 0 bases from V and 1 base from J, with 7 bases in between. CDR1 is LGHNA and CDR2 is YSLEER in the germline V gene. CDR3 amino acids: CASSQESGSGANVLTF. CDR3 bases: TGCGCCAGCAGCCAAGAAAGCGGGTCTGGGGCCAACGTCCTGACTTTC.

The chain employs TRBV10-3 and TRBJ2-3; 10 bases fit TRBD2. Germline V gene sequence: CDR1 ENHRY, CDR2 SYGVKD. Trimming removed 3 bases from V and 5 bases from J; junction bases left unmatched: 8. This CDR3 comprises 16 residues. Here the CDR3 DNA reads TGTGCCATCAGTGAAACTCTAGCGGGAGTACAAGATACGCAGTATTTT. Protein product: CAISETLAGVQDTQYF.

The gene calls are TRBV7-9 and TRBJ2-7; a possible D gene is TRBD2 (5 bases). Looked up from germline, CDR1 is SEHNR and CDR2 is FQNEAQ (reference sequence). With 3 bases removed from V and 4 bases from J, the gap between germline ends came to 13 bases. This CDR3 comprises 14 residues. This chain's CDR3 is CASSFSASWYEQYV. The CDR3 nucleotides are TGTGCCAGCAGCTTTTCGGCTAGCTGGTACGAGCAGTACGTC.